The next 13 T cell receptor beta chains were all read from a single sample in a study of control samples from healthy donors and cancer patients. Produced via immunoSEQ multiplex PCR; TCRdb's table is partial and in-frame only. The sample carries fewer than 90,000 clones, under 90% recorded once. The sequenced material came from blood. The receptors here all came from a man between 50 and 59 years old in good health.

The gene calls are TRBV5-4 and TRBJ1-2, with TRBD1 matching 10 bases. The V and J ends lost 4 bases and 8 bases, in that order; junction bases with no gene match: 11. The germline CDR1 and CDR2 sequences are SGHNT and YYREEE (reference sequence). The CDR3 consists of 15 residues. The DNA for the CDR3 is TGTGCCAGCAGCCGAAGACAGGGGGCGGGTAGAGGCTACACCTTC. This gives the protein CASSRRQGAGRGYTF.

At least ten counts were recorded for this clone. This sample includes further DNA sequences coding for the same CDR3. The rearrangement joins TRBV19 to TRBJ1-5; D gene uncertain. Germline CDR1 reads LNHDA; CDR2 reads SQIVND (reference sequence). V lost 7 bases to trimming and J lost 0 bases, with 7 bases between them. This CDR3 is 13 amino acids long. In DNA, the CDR3 is TGTGCCAGTAACTATGATAGCAATCAGCCCCAGCATTTT. This encodes CASNYDSNQPQHF.

Comment on this clone: The junction differs from germline at one of its ends, possibly a read error. V gene TRBV28 combines with J gene TRBJ2-7; 8 bases fit TRBD1. The germline V gene has CDR1 MDHEN and CDR2 SYDVKM. The CDR3 extends over 15 amino acids. The CDR3 here is CAGSFSLRGQEEQYF. The DNA of the CDR3 is TGTGCCGGCAGTTTTTCACTCAGGGGGCAGGAAGAGCAGTACTTC.

V gene TRBV10-1 combines with J gene TRBJ2-5, with 9 bases matching TRBD1. The V gene end was trimmed by 7 bases and the J gene end by 4 bases; junction bases not matched to a gene: 10. The CDR3 is 15 residues long. Germline-derived CDR1 and CDR2 are WNHNN and SYGVQD (reference sequence). The CDR3 nucleotides read TGCGCCAGCAATAACAGGGGGCCGTTAGGAGAGACCCAGTACTTC. Amino acid sequence: CASNNRGPLGETQYF.

This clone was detected once. The J gene is TRBJ2-7, the V gene TRBV7-2, with 7 bases identical to TRBD2. CDR3 length: 17 residues. J was trimmed by 1 base and V by 0 bases; bases with no gene match: 9. The germline CDR1 and CDR2 sequences are SGHTA and FQGNSA. The CDR3 sequence is CASSLASLASGSYEQYF. CDR3 DNA: TGTGCCAGCAGCTTAGCCAGTTTGGCTAGCGGTTCCTACGAGCAGTACTTC.

The chain employs TRBV24-1 and TRBJ2-2; D ambiguous. This CDR3 is 13 amino acids long. The germline V and J ends were trimmed by 4 bases and 2 bases, with 4 bases remaining between them. Germline CDR1 is KGHDR and CDR2 is SFDVKD. CDR3 DNA sequence: TGTGCCACCAGTGACGGTAACACCGGGGAGCTGTTTTTT. Encoded protein: CATSDGNTGELFF.

A note on this clone: In the same sample, other DNA sequences code for this CDR3. The chain has TRBV19 and TRBJ1-2, with TRBD1 as a possible D gene (5 bases). From germline, CDR1 is LNHDA and CDR2 SQIVND (reference sequence). This CDR3 spans 15 amino acids. V shed 5 bases and J shed 1 base, with 14 bases lying between them. The CDR3 reads CASSLLQGSNYGYTF. DNA of the CDR3: TGTGCCAGTAGTTTGCTCCAGGGAAGTAACTATGGCTACACCTTC.

The rearrangement uses TRBV6-2 or TRBV6-3 and TRBJ1-1, with TRBD1 identical over 10 bases. Germline-derived CDR1 and CDR2 are MNHEY and SVGEGT. The CDR3 runs 17 residues. The ends lost 2 bases at V and 3 bases at J; junction bases unmatched: 9. The CDR3 is CASSYIQTGGHHTEAFF. The DNA for the CDR3 is TGTGCCAGCAGTTACATCCAGACAGGGGGCCACCACACTGAAGCTTTCTTT.

The rearrangement joins TRBV19 to TRBJ2-7, with 8 nucleotides matching TRBD1. The germline V gene has CDR1 LNHDA and CDR2 SQIVND (reference sequence). J gave up 7 bases and V 10 bases, and 6 bases lay outside the gene matches. This CDR3 spans 11 amino acids. In DNA form, the CDR3 reads TGTGCCACCGGACAGGGCGGGGAGCAGTACTTC. Its protein is CATGQGGEQYF.

CDR3 nucleotides: TGTGCCAGCAGCCATCCTCTATGGGGGTACGAGCAGTACTTC. It yields the protein CASSHPLWGYEQYF. The chain recombines TRBV7-9 with TRBJ2-7; D tentatively fits TRBD1 or TRBD2 (5 bases each). V dropped 5 bases and J dropped 4 bases, with 15 bases sitting between them. The CDR3 sequence is 14 residues long. CDR1 is SEHNR, CDR2 FQNEAQ, per germline (reference sequence).

This chain uses TRBV6-2 or TRBV6-3 with TRBJ2-3, with 15 bases that match TRBD2. CDR1 and CDR2 from the germline V gene are MNHEY and SVGEGT. V lost 4 bases and J lost 7; bases outside the gene matches: 6. The CDR3 covers 16 residues. This CDR3 reads CASSSQGLAGGNTQYF. The CDR3 DNA reads as TGTGCCAGCAGTTCCCAGGGACTAGCGGGGGGAAATACGCAGTATTTT.

This clone was observed many times. The chain recombines TRBV7-9 with TRBJ1-5, with TRBD1 matching over 9 bases. V trimming: 4 bases; J trimming: 3 bases; junction bases outside the gene matches: 4. Germline V lookup: CDR1 SEHNR, CDR2 FQNEAQ (reference sequence). The CDR3 is made up of 15 amino acids. CDR3 in DNA: TGTGCCAGCAGCTATGGGACAGGGAACAATCAGCCCCAGCATTTT. Protein sequence: CASSYGTGNNQPQHF.

The chain recombines TRBV7-6 with TRBJ2-1, with 7 bases lining up with TRBD1. V dropped 4 bases and J dropped 7; count of bases not matched to a gene: 7. Germline assignment: CDR1 SGHVS and CDR2 FNYEAQ. The CDR3 is 14 residues long. The chain's CDR3 is CASSSQTGVNEQFF. The CDR3 DNA follows: TGTGCCAGCAGCTCCCAAACAGGGGTGAATGAGCAGTTCTTC.